The source of this T cell receptor beta chain is a study of T-cell memory formation after mild COVID-19. Notes on the study in general: Clones that contracted from day 15 to 85 were balanced CD4/CD8, while later expanders leaned CD4+.

This clonotype occurred a few times. No antigen is known for it. Germline CDR1 and CDR2: SGHRS and YFSETQ. This CDR3 comprises 15 residues. V was clipped by 2 bases and J by 1 base; unmatched bases: 4. UMIs and sample barcodes were carried by the TCR alpha and TCR beta cDNA libraries that 5'RACE produced using constant-segment primers. Via MiXCR, TCRdb re-called the 5' RACE reads, giving one row per CDR3 protein. This repertoire shows 240,000 or so distinct CDR3 sequences, approximately 9% found once; its top ten account for 22%. The sequence was obtained from a man between 18 and 35 years old who had mild COVID-19 (a few samples of this study predate the infection). Cell type and time point are not known. Sequenced input: PBMCs or a T cell subset sorted from them (not recorded which). The rearrangement uses TRBV5-1 and TRBJ1-1; 8 nucleotides match TRBD1. The CDR3 coding sequence is TGCGCCAGCAGCTTTGTGGGACAGGCGAACACTGAAGCTTTCTTT. It codes for CASSFVGQANTEAFF. Full variable domain (missing parts from reference TRBV5-1 and TRBJ1-1): KAGVTQTPRYLIKTRGQQVTLSCSPISGHRSVSWYQQTPGQGLQFLFEYFSETQRNKGNFPGRFSGRQFSNSRSEMNVSTLELGDSALYLCASSFVGQANTEAFFGQGTRLTVV.